A single sample is the source of the 30 T cell receptor beta chains below, sequenced in a study of shared clonotypes between healthy human individuals. Assay: immunoSEQ multiplex PCR; the TCRdb copy retains only in-frame clones and omits some. The table has 1,500,000 or so clones, approximately 96% seen once; the top ten hold 0.95% to 1.5%. The specimen was naive CD4+ T cells sorted from blood. Subset noted: CD45RA+ positively selected. These receptors were collected from a man under 40 in good health.

The chain has TRBV6-1 and TRBJ1-3; D not certain. Trimming pared 3 bases from V and 4 bases from J, leaving 10 bases between. The CDR3 runs to 14 residues. From germline, CDR1 is MNHNS and CDR2 SASEGT. CDR3 region: CASSETKPGNTIYF. CDR3 in DNA: TGTGCCAGCAGTGAGACGAAACCCGGAAACACCATATATTTT.

V usage is TRBV6-1 and J usage is TRBJ2-1; 8 nucleotides agree with TRBD1. CDR1 and CDR2 from the germline V gene are MNHNS and SASEGT. CDR3 length: 14 amino acids. J was trimmed by 9 bases and V by 1 base; bases with no gene match: 5. This CDR3 is CASSEVRGRSEQFF. The DNA for the CDR3 is TGTGCCAGCAGTGAAGTCAGGGGGCGTTCTGAGCAGTTCTTC.

Remarks on this clone: This same CDR3 is encoded by further DNA sequences in the sample. This chain connects TRBV4-3 to TRBJ2-2, with D hard to call. Germline V gene data show CDR1 as LGHNA and CDR2 as YSLEER. CDR3 size: 13 residues. Trimming removed 0 bases at V and 5 bases at J, with 4 bases between. The CDR3 DNA follows: TGCGCCAGCAGCCAAGAGAGAACCGGGGAGCTGTTTTTT. Its protein is CASSQERTGELFF.

J is TRBJ1-2 and V is TRBV10-3, with D unresolved. Germline CDR1 ENHRY, CDR2 SYGVKD. The CDR3 contains 12 residues. The V end was cut by 3 bases, the J end by 7 bases, with 9 bases between. The CDR3 spells CAISDGSGGYTF. The CDR3 DNA reads as TGTGCCATCAGTGACGGTAGCGGTGGCTACACCTTC.

The gene calls are TRBV2 and TRBJ2-3; possibly TRBD1 or TRBD2 for D (5 bases each). V gave up 7 bases and J gave up 1 base, with 12 bases separating them. Per germline, CDR1 SNHLY and CDR2 FYNNEI. The CDR3 runs 14 residues. CDR3 bases: TGTGCCAGCACAAGAACGGGACGCACAGATACGCAGTATTTT. Amino acid sequence: CASTRTGRTDTQYF.

The rearrangement links TRBV10-2 to TRBJ2-7; 7 nucleotides match TRBD2. The CDR3 contains 14 residues. The ends lost 7 bases at V and 3 bases at J; junction bases unmatched: 9. The V gene's germline CDR1 is WSHSY and CDR2 SAAADI. The CDR3 region is CASTDEGGVYEQYF. Written as DNA, the CDR3 is TGCGCCAGCACGGATGAGGGAGGGGTCTACGAGCAGTACTTC.

The CDR3 coding sequence is TGTGCCAGCAGCTTAGCTAGCGGGCGCAACAATGAGCAGTTCTTC. Translation: CASSLASGRNNEQFF. The chain employs TRBV11-3 and TRBJ2-1, with 8 bases that match TRBD2. V lost 1 base and J lost 5; bases outside the gene matches: 4. Germline CDR1 SGHNT, CDR2 YENEEA. The CDR3 sequence is 15 residues long.

The rearrangement uses TRBV28 and TRBJ1-1; unclear D gene. CDR1 MDHEN and CDR2 SYDVKM come from the germline V gene. V was shortened by 3 bases and J by 4 bases, with 9 bases between the two germline ends. The CDR3 has 13 residues. The CDR3 sequence is CASSFSSPTEAFF. For the CDR3, the DNA is TGTGCCAGCAGTTTTTCGTCCCCCACTGAAGCTTTCTTT.

V and J are TRBV5-5 and TRBJ2-1, with 7 bases that match TRBD1. V was clipped by 3 bases and J by 7 bases; unmatched bases: 7. CDR3 length: 14 residues. Germline V gene lookup returns CDR1 SGHKS and CDR2 YYEKEE (reference sequence). The CDR3 reads CASSSGTVYNEQFF. For the CDR3, the DNA is TGTGCCAGCAGCTCCGGGACAGTATATAATGAGCAGTTCTTC.

Notes on this clone: The sample carries other DNA sequences with the same CDR3. The DNA for the CDR3 is TGCAGCGTTGAGGGACAGGGACCCTACGAGCAGTACTTC. Encoded protein: CSVEGQGPYEQYF. This chain uses TRBV29-1 with TRBJ2-7; TRBD1 agrees at 9 bases. J gave up 2 bases and V 3 bases, and 2 bases lay outside the gene matches. Germline assignment: CDR1 SQVTM and CDR2 ANQGSEA. The CDR3 has 13 residues.

The chain recombines TRBV10-2 with TRBJ2-7; possible D gene TRBD2, 6 bases. Between the trimmed V and J ends, which lost 6 bases and 2 bases, there was a span of 11 bases. The CDR3 runs to 13 residues. The germline CDR1 and CDR2 sequences are WSHSY and SAAADI. The CDR3 coding sequence is TGCGCCAGCAGCCGGGACTCCCCCTACGAGCAGTACTTC. Its protein product is CASSRDSPYEQYF.

This sequence joins TRBV28 and TRBJ2-7; 10 nucleotides line up with TRBD2. The CDR3 totals 14 residues. Germline V gene sequence: CDR1 MDHEN, CDR2 SYDVKM. V shed 8 bases and J 4 bases; nucleotides not matched to a gene: 8. CDR3 sequence (DNA): TGTGCCAGCTTAGCGGGAGGAATACAGTACGAGCAGTACTTC. It yields the protein CASLAGGIQYEQYF. The whole variable domain, remainder taken from reference TRBV28 and TRBJ2-7, is DVKVTQSSRYLVKRTGEKVFLECVQDMDHENMFWYRQDPGLGLRLIYFSYDVKMKEKGDIPEGYSVSREKKERFSLILESASTNQTSMYLCASLAGGIQYEQYFGPGTRLTVT.

The genes are TRBV5-1 and TRBJ2-3, with no clear D. Trimming pared 3 bases from V and 1 base from J, leaving 9 bases between. The V gene's germline CDR1 is SGHRS and CDR2 YFSETQ. The CDR3 is 14 residues long. CDR3: CASSSVGGTDTQYF. The CDR3, as DNA: TGCGCCAGCAGCTCCGTGGGCGGCACAGATACGCAGTATTTT.

V and J are TRBV11-2 and TRBJ2-3, with 10 positions matching TRBD2. CDR1 is SGHAT, CDR2 FQNNGV, per germline. The CDR3 loop spans 15 amino acids. The V and J ends lost 4 bases and 5 bases, in that order; junction bases with no gene match: 6. The CDR3 bases are TGTGCCAGCAGCTACGTAGCGGGAGGAGGAGATACGCAGTATTTT. Translated, it gives CASSYVAGGGDTQYF. Together with reference TRBV11-2 and TRBJ2-3, the CDR3 gives the full variable domain: EAGVAQSPRYKIIEKRQSVAFWCNPISGHATLYWYQQILGQGPKLLIQFQNNGVVDDSQLPKDRFSAERLKGVDSTLKIQPAKLEDSAVYLCASSYVAGGGDTQYFGPGTRLTVL.

The CDR3 loop reads CASSLRTSNEQFF. The CDR3 DNA reads TGTGCCAGCAGCTTAAGGACTAGCAATGAGCAGTTCTTC. This chain joins TRBV11-3 and TRBJ2-1; 7 bases line up with TRBD2. Trimming cost V 2 bases and J 6 bases; bases outside gene matches: 1. This CDR3 has 13 amino acids. Germline loops: CDR1 SGHNT, CDR2 YENEEA. The entire variable domain, with the rest obtained from reference TRBV11-3 and TRBJ2-1, is as follows: EAGVVQSPRYKIIEKKQPVAFWCNPISGHNTLYWYLQNLGQGPELLIRYENEEAVDDSQLPKDRFSAERLKGVDSTLKIQPAELGDSAVYLCASSLRTSNEQFFGPGTRLTVL.

The chain couples TRBV29-1 to TRBJ1-2; 11 nucleotides match TRBD1. Germline trimming cut 2 bases from V and 4 bases from J; bases unmatched to any gene: 6. The CDR3 loop spans 15 amino acids. Per the germline V gene, CDR1 is SQVTM and CDR2 is ANQGSEA. In nucleotides, the CDR3 is TGCAGCGTTGAATGGACAGGGGGCGGACCCTATGGCTACACCTTC. It yields the protein CSVEWTGGGPYGYTF. Full variable domain (outside the CDR3, taken from reference TRBV29-1 and TRBJ1-2): SAVISQKPSRDICQRGTSLTIQCQVDSQVTMMFWYRQQPGQSLTLIATANQGSEATYESGFVIDKFPISRPNLTFSTLTVSNMSPEDSSIYLCSVEWTGGGPYGYTFGSGTRLTVV.

This clone was recorded only once. The V gene is TRBV10-3, the J gene TRBJ2-7; 10 bases fit TRBD2. Trimming took 4 bases from V and 2 from J; bases not matched to a gene: 5. Germline V lookup: CDR1 ENHRY, CDR2 SYGVKD. The CDR3 spans 15 residues. For the CDR3, the DNA is TGTGCCATCAGTGTGGGGACTAGCGAGGCCTACGAGCAGTACTTC. As protein: CAISVGTSEAYEQYF.

The V gene is TRBV7-9, the J gene TRBJ2-1, with D uncertain. The CDR3 contains 13 residues. Germline values: CDR1 SEHNR, CDR2 FQNEAQ (reference sequence). V was shortened by 5 bases and J by 8 bases, with 13 bases between the two germline ends. This chain's CDR3 is CASSVRESYEQFF. The CDR3 DNA reads as TGTGCCAGCAGCGTTAGGGAATCTTATGAGCAGTTCTTC.

The chain carries TRBV7-2 and TRBJ1-1; 7 bases agree with TRBD1. From germline, CDR1 is SGHTA and CDR2 FQGNSA. The CDR3 loop spans 15 amino acids. The J segment lost 5 bases and the V segment lost 1 base, leaving 7 bases of the junction unmatched. CDR3 loop: CASSLVTGYVTEAFF. As DNA, the CDR3 is TGTGCCAGCAGCTTAGTGACAGGGTATGTGACTGAAGCTTTCTTT.

The chain links TRBV29-1 to TRBJ1-2; D not resolved. CDR1 and CDR2 from the germline V gene are SQVTM and ANQGSEA. This CDR3 region has 13 residues. Trimming removed 5 bases from V and 0 bases from J, with 10 bases in between. In DNA form, the CDR3 reads TGCAGCGTTATAGACGGAGCTAACTATGGCTACACCTTC. Amino acids: CSVIDGANYGYTF.

The chain uses TRBV5-6 and TRBJ1-5; tentatively, D is TRBD1 (5 bases). This CDR3 has 15 amino acids. CDR1 and CDR2 from the germline V gene are SGHDT and YYEEEE. V lost 1 base, J lost 3 bases, and 11 bases lay in between. Written as DNA, the CDR3 is TGTGCCAGCAGCTTGAGGAGGGGACTCAATCAGCCCCAGCATTTT. Protein sequence: CASSLRRGLNQPQHF.

The gene calls are TRBV28 and TRBJ2-5; D unclear. This CDR3 spans 14 amino acids. CDR1 and CDR2 (germline): MDHEN, SYDVKM. Trimming stripped 3 bases from V and 4 bases from J, with 12 bases between. CDR3 sequence reads: CASSFSLVRETQYF. CDR3 nucleotide sequence: TGTGCCAGCAGTTTCTCTCTAGTTAGAGAGACCCAGTACTTC.

The chain is built from TRBV6-6 and TRBJ1-1; 10 nucleotides line up with TRBD1. The germline V gene encodes CDR1 MNHNY and CDR2 SVGAGI (reference sequence). This CDR3 region has 16 residues. V trimming: 7 bases; J trimming: 5 bases; junction bases outside the gene matches: 13. This chain's CDR3 is CASTPGTGVRFTEAFF. The CDR3, as DNA: TGTGCCAGCACCCCGGGGACAGGGGTGAGGTTTACTGAAGCTTTCTTT.

CDR3 bases: TGTGCCACACCCCGGGTCGCCAGATACGAGCAGTACTTC. It translates to CATPRVARYEQYF. V gene TRBV28 combines with J gene TRBJ2-7, with D unclear. Trimming took 10 bases from V and 4 from J, leaving 17 bases between them. The CDR3 spans 13 residues. Germline assignment: CDR1 MDHEN and CDR2 SYDVKM.

The chain is built from TRBV7-9 and TRBJ2-5; no reliable D call. The CDR3 runs 13 residues. Germline CDR1 SEHNR, CDR2 FQNEAQ (reference sequence). V gave up 3 bases and J gave up 5 bases, with 10 bases separating them. The CDR3 here is CASSFTRTETQYF. The CDR3 DNA is TGTGCCAGCAGCTTTACACGGACCGAGACCCAGTACTTC.

The chain joins TRBV19 to TRBJ2-5, with 10 bases fitting TRBD2. V shed 2 bases and J 1 base; nucleotides not matched to a gene: 4. This CDR3 comprises 16 residues. Germline lookup yields CDR1 LNHDA and CDR2 SQIVND (reference sequence). In nucleotides, the CDR3 is TGTGCCAGTAGTATATCGACTAGCGGGCCCCAAGAGACCCAGTACTTC. Its translation is CASSISTSGPQETQYF.

The gene calls are TRBV6-1 and TRBJ1-5; D is perhaps TRBD1 (5 bases). The V gene lost 6 bases and the J gene lost 3 bases, with 15 bases spanning the gap. The germline V gene has CDR1 MNHNS and CDR2 SASEGT. CDR3 length: 15 amino acids. The CDR3 nucleotides are TGTGCCAGCAGGACCAACACAGGAGACAATCAGCCCCAGCATTTT. Its protein is CASRTNTGDNQPQHF.

The V gene is TRBV7-9, the J gene TRBJ2-2; 9 bases map to TRBD1. Germline V CDR1 and CDR2: SEHNR, FQNEAQ (reference sequence). This CDR3 is 18 amino acids long. The J segment lost 3 bases and the V segment lost 1 base, leaving 9 bases of the junction unmatched. CDR3 in amino acids: CASSLEGSGQGHTGELFF. The CDR3 bases are TGTGCCAGCAGCTTAGAAGGATCGGGACAGGGTCACACCGGGGAGCTGTTTTTT.

The V and J genes are TRBV6-5 and TRBJ2-7; tentative D call: TRBD2 (5 bases). CDR3 length: 14 amino acids. V lost 2 bases to trimming and J lost 2 bases, with 10 bases between them. In germline, CDR1 is MNHEY, CDR2 SVGAGI. Written as DNA, the CDR3 is TGTGCCAGCAGTTACCGGGATCCGACCTACGAGCAGTACTTC. Amino acids: CASSYRDPTYEQYF.

Worth noting for this clone: Other nucleotide sequences in the sample specify the same CDR3. The V gene is TRBV15, the J gene TRBJ2-3; D is possibly TRBD1 or TRBD2 (5 bases each). Germline V lookup: CDR1 LNHNV, CDR2 YYDKDF (reference sequence). The CDR3 has 13 amino acids. V lost 1 base to trimming and J lost 3 bases, with 5 bases between them. CDR3: CATSRGGTDTQYF. The CDR3 nucleotides are TGTGCCACCAGCAGAGGGGGGACAGATACGCAGTATTTT.